This T cell receptor (beta chain) was observed in a study of cytomegalovirus exposure and HLA in healthy donors (dated by TCRdb to 2016 to 2017). Background for the entire study: A later analysis indicated that the 95 to 150 validation repertoires were generated on the platform also employed for the approximately 690 repertoires of the first cohort. Along with the approximately 650-subject first cohort, a separate validation cohort of about 110 different subjects was used. The aim of the study was to test whether cataloging public T cell receptors could identify signatures of past pathogen exposure. High-throughput TCR immunosequencing, statistical association of individual TCRs with disease status, and machine learning were combined to predict cytomegalovirus infection status.

Receptor amplification or capture employed the immunoSEQ multiplex PCR assay. The original methods were these. A statistical classification framework was built to diagnose cytomegalovirus status from the catalog of TCR beta chain sequences. Not all clones reach the TCRdb copy of this immuneACCESS table, which keeps in-frame sequences only. Checked studies attribute under half of the gap to unresolved V genes and leave the rest unexplained. V and J calls plus clone size are reproduced from that table; the DNA served to infer D and trimming. Present in this sample are tens of thousands of clones, around 93% of which were seen just once. The ten largest account for over 4% of the sample. The donors belonged to the validation cohort of about 120 subjects, which was separate from the 666-subject first cohort. V is pared back by 0 bases and J by 6 bases, with 8 bases lying between the germline termini. Inclusive of the bounding cysteine and phenylalanine, the CDR3 is 14 residues long. The entry retains the CDR3 DNA only, 42 bases that are in frame from base 1. Sequences MNHEY (CDR1) and SVGAGI (CDR2) are obtained from the germline V gene.

This clone was detected only once. Its binding antigen is unknown. The input lacks base qualities; no much larger clone sits a single base away. Overall study outcomes, separate from this receptor: The study listed over 150 TCR beta chains as associated with cytomegalovirus. The classifier was reported to diagnose cytomegalovirus status with high specificity and sensitivity in both the original and validation cohorts. Three of the identified cytomegalovirus-associated TCR beta chains were confirmed in vitro to be specific for cytomegalovirus antigens. Most TCR sequences were observed very rarely across donors, whereas some public TCRs were present in many individuals. A later analysis lacked HLA typing for the validation cohort, so it scored co-occurrence in that cohort across all 120 repertoires. The authors suggested that the approach could potentially be generalized to other disease states and immunological phenotypes. Subsequent analysis determined that TCRs grouped into clusters in the first cohort also showed a tendency toward co-occurrence across the 120 or so validation repertoires, and approximately 93% of cluster scores exceeded 0.

This receptor was identified in a man younger than 35 in good health and CMV-seropositive. Specimen: PBMCs. The rearranged segments are TRBV6-5 and TRBJ2-2; TRBD2 is possibly the D segment (5 matching bases). The CDR3 region reads CASSYSEGSGELFF. The sequence in DNA is TGTGCCAGCAGTTACTCTGAGGGTTCCGGGGAGCTGTTTTTT.